This TCR beta chain was identified during a study of cytomegalovirus exposure and HLA in healthy donors. PCR employed 60 Vbeta and 13 Jbeta primers. This table comes from immunoSEQ multiplex PCR, and its TCRdb copy is limited to in-frame clones, with some not included. The profile shows approximately 40,000 clones, roughly 81% of them singletons. CDR3 size: 14 residues. CDR1 and CDR2 (germline): LNHDA, SQIVND (reference sequence). The germline V and J ends were trimmed by 7 bases and 2 bases, with 12 bases remaining between them. This clone has only one observation. The antigen is not known. Study-wide findings and caveats: There were some V segments, including TRBV6-2 and TRBV6-3, excluded as indistinguishable. In vitro experiments confirmed that three CMV-associated chains were specific for CMV antigens. Altogether, 164 TCR beta chains were recorded as cytomegalovirus-associated. Per a prior analysis, the majority of TCR beta V segments were productive roughly 87% or roughly 30% of the time.

The chain combines TRBV19 with TRBJ1-5; D might be TRBD1 (5 bases). Sequenced: PBMCs. This clonotype originated in a woman between 35 and 50 years old in good health and CMV-seronegative. The CDR3 is CASTRGSGNQPQHF. CDR3 DNA: TGTGCCAGTACTCGGGGGAGTGGCAATCAGCCCCAGCATTTT.